A single sample gave rise to the 22 T cell receptor beta chains below, sequenced in a study of blood T cell repertoires in COVID-19 (dated by TCRdb to 2018 to 2020). The library was built by means of the immunoSEQ multiplex PCR assay. The immuneACCESS repertoire file appears here via TCRdb, limited to in-frame rearrangements. These files lack a portion of the clones; in checked studies, under half of the deficit traces to unresolved V genes, and the cause of the others is not known. The sample data list some 190,000 clones, and 80% to 90% of these were observed just once. Around 1.1% of the sample is taken by the ten largest. Sequenced sample: peripheral blood. The origin of the receptors is a man aged 30 to 39 with acute or convalescent COVID-19.

The chain joins TRBV4-1 to TRBJ2-3, with 7 bases identical to TRBD1. The CDR3 covers 15 residues. J gave up 0 bases and V 4 bases, and 4 bases lay outside the gene matches. Per the germline V gene, CDR1 is MGHRA and CDR2 is YSYEKL. The CDR3 here is CASSLRGLSTDTQYF. The CDR3 bases are TGCGCCAGCAGCCTTAGGGGGCTAAGCACAGATACGCAGTATTTT.

The rearrangement uses TRBV3-1 (or the pseudogene TRBV3-2) and TRBJ2-2; TRBD2 is a possible D gene (5 bases). Germline V CDR1 and CDR2: LGHDT, YNNKEL (reference sequence). The CDR3 extends over 14 amino acids. Trimming removed 4 bases from V and 4 bases from J, with 10 bases in between. The CDR3 here is CASSLGNPTGELFF. The CDR3 DNA follows: TGTGCCAGCAGCCTCGGGAACCCCACCGGGGAGCTGTTTTTT.

The chain uses TRBV9 and TRBJ1-1; D possibly corresponds to TRBD1 (5 bases). The CDR3 covers 14 residues. Germline V lookup: CDR1 SGDLS, CDR2 YYNGEE. V dropped 1 base and J dropped 1 base, with 8 bases sitting between them. The DNA of the CDR3 is TGTGCCAGCAGCGTAAGGGGAACGAACACTGAAGCTTTCTTT. Translation gives CASSVRGTNTEAFF.

This sequence joins TRBV14 and TRBJ1-2; D is ambiguous. Deletions cut 2 bases from V and 5 bases from J, with 9 bases between. Per the germline V gene, CDR1 is SGHDN and CDR2 is FVKESK. The CDR3 loop spans 13 amino acids. CDR3 sequence reads: CASSQQLGYGYTF. CDR3 DNA sequence: TGTGCCAGCAGCCAACAGCTCGGGTATGGCTACACCTTC.

The V call is TRBV4-1, the J call TRBJ1-6; 7 bases agree with TRBD1. This CDR3 spans 16 amino acids. CDR1 MGHRA and CDR2 YSYEKL come from the germline V gene. J was trimmed by 7 bases and V by 3 bases; bases with no gene match: 9. CDR3 in DNA: TGCGCCAGCAGCCACACACCGGGACAGCCAAATTCACCCCTCCACTTT. Protein: CASSHTPGQPNSPLHF.

V and J are TRBV5-1 and TRBJ2-5; TRBD2 agrees at 8 bases. This CDR3 has 14 residues. Germline lookup yields CDR1 SGHRS and CDR2 YFSETQ. V trimming: 0 bases; J trimming: 4 bases; junction bases outside the gene matches: 2. In DNA form, the CDR3 reads TGCGCCAGCAGCTTGGCGGGGGGGCCAGAGACCCAGTACTTC. This sequence encodes CASSLAGGPETQYF.

This rearrangement joins TRBV30 to TRBJ2-7; a possible D gene is TRBD1 (5 bases). The CDR3 consists of 12 residues. Trimming stripped 2 bases from V and 8 bases from J, with 13 bases between. Germline lookup yields CDR1 GTSNPN and CDR2 SVGIG (reference sequence). The CDR3 DNA reads TGTGCCTGGAGTACAGGACGGGTACAGCAGTACTTC. Amino acid sequence: CAWSTGRVQQYF.

In DNA, the CDR3 is TGTGCCAGCAGCCCCCCGACAGGATGGCCCCAGTACTTC. This gives the protein CASSPPTGWPQYF. V is TRBV13 and J is TRBJ2-5, with a tentative D call TRBD1 (6 bases). With 5 bases removed from V and 9 bases from J, the gap between germline ends came to 16 bases. The CDR3 runs 13 residues. Germline values: CDR1 PRHDT, CDR2 FYEKMQ (reference sequence). Full variable domain (remainder filled in from reference TRBV13 and TRBJ2-5): AAGVIQSPRHLIKEKRETATLKCYPIPRHDTVYWYQQGPGQDPQFLISFYEKMQSDKGSIPDRFSAQQFSDYHSELNMSSLELGDSALYFCASSPPTGWPQYFGPGTRLLVL.

This chain joins TRBV21-1 and TRBJ2-7; TRBD1 was called by the table and not checked on the DNA. TRBV21-1 is a known pseudogene. This CDR3 has 12 residues. The CDR3 reads CASVRGSYEQYF. CDR3 nucleotides: TGTGCCAGCGTAAGGGGGTCCTACGAGCAGTACTTC.

This chain's CDR3 is CASSPPSSGGARTQYF. The CDR3 DNA is TGTGCCAGCTCACCCCCCTCTAGCGGGGGGGCCCGGACGCAGTATTTT. The rearrangement uses TRBV18 and TRBJ2-3, with 12 bases that match TRBD2. The junction had 10 bases not matched to a gene; V was cut back by 3 bases and J by 9 bases. Germline V gene lookup returns CDR1 KGHSH and CDR2 LQKENI. The CDR3 consists of 16 residues.

V usage is TRBV5-4 and J usage is TRBJ1-1; maybe TRBD1 (5 bases). Germline V CDR1 and CDR2: SGHNT, YYREEE (reference sequence). Between the trimmed V and J ends, which lost 2 bases and 11 bases, there was a span of 13 bases. The CDR3 loop spans 12 amino acids. The CDR3 loop is CASSFLGTLAFF. DNA of the CDR3: TGTGCCAGCAGCTTCCTCGGGACTTTGGCTTTCTTT.

The J gene is TRBJ2-5, the V gene TRBV12-3 or TRBV12-4; D gene unclear. The CDR3 is 13 amino acids. Trimming stripped 4 bases from V and 3 bases from J, with 9 bases between. In nucleotides, the CDR3 is TGTGCCAGCAGTTCTGTCGGTAAAGAGACCCAGTACTTC. Amino acid sequence: CASSSVGKETQYF.

The chain couples TRBV7-9 to TRBJ2-2, with 8 bases lining up with TRBD2. The CDR3 is made up of 17 amino acids. The germline V gene encodes CDR1 SEHNR and CDR2 FQNEAQ (reference sequence). The V and J ends lost 4 bases and 1 base, in that order; junction bases with no gene match: 8. CDR3 nucleotides: TGTGCCAGCAGCTCAAACATTCTAGCGGGGAACACCGGGGAGCTGTTTTTT. It codes for CASSSNILAGNTGELFF. The full variable domain, its missing parts supplied by reference TRBV7-9 and TRBJ2-2, is DTGVSQNPRHKITKRGQNVTFRCDPISEHNRLYWYRQTLGQGPEFLTYFQNEAQLEKSRLLSDRFSAERPKGSFSTLEIQRTEQGDSAMYLCASSSNILAGNTGELFFGEGSRLTVL.

The V gene is TRBV10-3, the J gene TRBJ2-1; perhaps TRBD1 as D (5 bases). This CDR3 is 14 amino acids long. Germline V lookup: CDR1 ENHRY, CDR2 SYGVKD. The V end lost 5 bases, the J end lost 6 bases, and 14 bases lay between the germline ends. The CDR3 region is CAISRPRQSNEQFF. In DNA, the CDR3 is TGTGCCATCAGTCGACCCCGACAGAGCAATGAGCAGTTCTTC.

The gene calls are TRBV18 and TRBJ2-7; 10 bases align to TRBD2. V trimming: 2 bases; J trimming: 4 bases; junction bases outside the gene matches: 5. The CDR3 spans 15 residues. Germline V gives CDR1 KGHSH, CDR2 LQKENI. The DNA of the CDR3 is TGTGCCAGCTCACCATCCAGCGGGGGGGTTTACGAGCAGTACTTC. Amino acids: CASSPSSGGVYEQYF.

J is TRBJ2-5 and V is TRBV9, with TRBD2 matching 7 bases. The CDR3 covers 14 residues. Losses at the gene ends were 3 bases for V and 4 bases for J; bases not matched to a gene: 6. Germline V lookup: CDR1 SGDLS, CDR2 YYNGEE. This chain's CDR3 is CASSGTSAGETQYF. CDR3 DNA: TGTGCCAGCAGCGGTACTAGCGCGGGAGAGACCCAGTACTTC.

This clone has a single count. The gene calls are TRBV19 and TRBJ2-1; D unclear. The V end was cut by 6 bases, the J end by 0 bases, with 9 bases between. Looked up from germline, CDR1 is LNHDA and CDR2 is SQIVND (reference sequence). CDR3 length equals 14 residues. CDR3 residues: CASRSSTSYNEQFF. DNA for the CDR3: TGTGCCAGTAGGTCCAGTACCTCCTACAATGAGCAGTTCTTC.

The chain is built from TRBV19 and TRBJ1-2; D remains unclear. The CDR3 has 14 residues. Germline CDR1 is LNHDA and CDR2 is SQIVND (reference sequence). Between the trimmed V and J ends, which lost 7 bases and 4 bases, there was a span of 16 bases. The CDR3 region has the DNA TGTGCCAGTAAACACCAACAGATTGGCTATGGCTACACCTTC. This gives the protein CASKHQQIGYGYTF.

This chain links TRBV2 with TRBJ2-7; D is uncertain. V was cut by 1 base and J by 4 bases, with 8 bases left in between. The germline V gene encodes CDR1 SNHLY and CDR2 FYNNEI. The CDR3 contains 13 residues. CDR3 nucleotides: TGTGCCAGCAGTGAAGGGCAGGATTACGAGCAGTACTTC. Amino acids: CASSEGQDYEQYF.

The chain carries TRBV11-3 and TRBJ2-2; 11 bases are shared with TRBD2. V lost 2 bases to trimming and J lost 4 bases; unmatched junction nucleotides: 3. Germline CDR1 reads SGHNT; CDR2 reads YENEEA. This CDR3 has 16 residues. CDR3 amino acids: CASSLLAGGLTGELFF. CDR3 bases: TGTGCCAGCAGCTTACTAGCGGGAGGTCTCACCGGGGAGCTGTTTTTT.

V gene TRBV24-1 combines with J gene TRBJ1-1; a weak D match, TRBD1 (5 bases). The germline gives CDR1 KGHDR, CDR2 SFDVKD. The CDR3 has 15 amino acids. Trimming stripped 4 bases from V and 5 bases from J, with 16 bases between. CDR3 protein: CATSDRTGGETEAFF. The CDR3 coding sequence is TGTGCCACCAGTGACAGGACGGGGGGGGAGACTGAAGCTTTCTTT.

J is TRBJ1-2 and V is TRBV6-5; D may be TRBD1 (5 bases). Germline V gives CDR1 MNHEY, CDR2 SVGAGI. With 4 bases removed from V and 8 bases from J, the gap between germline ends came to 14 bases. The length of the CDR3 is 13 residues. The DNA for the CDR3 is TGTGCCAGCAGTTTGGAGGGGCGCGGGGGCTACACCTTC. Translated, it gives CASSLEGRGGYTF.